This T cell receptor (beta chain) was sequenced during a study of CD8 T cells in Susac syndrome. TEMRA cells were FACS-enriched, and CD8+ and CD4+ T cells were isolated negatively. With random hexamers, reverse transcription was performed on roughly 0.45 to 1 ug of RNA. An immunoSEQ multiplex PCR generated amplified TCR beta CDR3 products spanning 54 Vbeta and 13 Jbeta. One entry per CDR3 protein, called by TCRdb with MiXCR from the immunoSEQ multiplex PCR reads. The sample consists of about 200,000 distinct CDR3 sequences, roughly nine tenths of them appearing once. Germline V CDR1 and CDR2: SGHTA, FQGNSA. The CDR3 is made up of 15 amino acids. Trimming shortened V by 8 bases and J by 5 bases, and 20 bases separated the two germline ends.

The sample taken for sequencing was CD8+ T cells from PBMCs. The sequence was obtained from a human donor with multiple sclerosis. V and J are TRBV7-2 and TRBJ2-3; possible D gene TRBD2, 7 bases. CDR3 residues: CASSAGGRFGDTQYF. The CDR3 coding sequence is TGTGCCAGCTCCGCCGGGGGGCGTTTCGGAGATACGCAGTATTTT.